This T cell receptor beta chain was recovered during a study of vaccination and CD4 T cells after COVID-19. Study in general: As control conditions, cultures were given either a CEFX pool serving as positive control, an HIV-1 Nef pool, or no peptide at all. Study-wide points: Relatively few convalescent patients and no early post-infection timepoints were analyzed. The rise in median SARS-CoV-2-reactive clonotypes, from roughly 22 to 38, was not significant.

Treatment specified: approximately nine-day PBMC culture with coronavirus spike peptide pools or control peptides (ViraFEST assay). US Alpha, Beta and Delta variants postdated the positive PCR dates, which ran from March to December 2020. Sequencing of the DNA from cultured CD4+ T cells was carried out with the Oncomine TCR Beta short-read assay. From the PCR reads, TCRdb called clonotypes with MiXCR, one entry per CDR3 protein. The repertoire consists of under 20,000 distinct CDR3 sequences, with under 30% occurring once and the leading ten covering 7.8%. CDR3 size: 15 residues. The germline V gene has CDR1 SNHLY and CDR2 FYNNEI. The V and J ends lost 7 bases and 8 bases, in that order; junction bases with no gene match: 11. About this clonotype itself: Its cognate antigen is unknown.

The chain is built from TRBV2 and TRBJ1-4, with TRBD1 matching 9 bases. Sequencing used cultured CD4+ T cells from blood. This clonotype was obtained from a human donor with COVID-19. In nucleotides, the CDR3 is TGTGCCAGCAATGGGGGACAGGGCCAGGGAGAAAAACTGTTTTTT. This codes for CASNGGQGQGEKLFF.